This T cell receptor beta chain is from a study of blood T cell repertoires in COVID-19. Study in general: Donors in the United States, Italy and Spain gave samples during acute or convalescent COVID-19. T cells, B-cell-depleted T cells, or PBMCs provided the cDNA or gDNA that served as material.

J gave up 2 bases and V 0 bases, and 3 bases lay outside the gene matches. The CDR3 is 15 residues long. Looked up from germline, CDR1 is PRHDT and CDR2 is FYEKMQ (reference sequence). In the original workflow: How many nucleated cells were present was estimated from reference gene primer amplification. Clones were read by immunoSEQ multiplex PCR, and TCRdb kept only the in-frame ones, dropping some. V, J and clone size are those of that table, while D and trimming were read from the DNA. The table has approximately 260,000 clones, around nine tenths seen once. Sequencing was performed on peripheral blood. The receptor was isolated from a woman in her 40s who had recovered from COVID-19. V gene TRBV13 combines with J gene TRBJ2-7, with TRBD1 matching 8 bases. This CDR3 reads CASSLGRQGPYEQYF. CDR3 nucleotide sequence: TGTGCCAGCAGCTTAGGAAGACAGGGGCCCTACGAGCAGTACTTC.